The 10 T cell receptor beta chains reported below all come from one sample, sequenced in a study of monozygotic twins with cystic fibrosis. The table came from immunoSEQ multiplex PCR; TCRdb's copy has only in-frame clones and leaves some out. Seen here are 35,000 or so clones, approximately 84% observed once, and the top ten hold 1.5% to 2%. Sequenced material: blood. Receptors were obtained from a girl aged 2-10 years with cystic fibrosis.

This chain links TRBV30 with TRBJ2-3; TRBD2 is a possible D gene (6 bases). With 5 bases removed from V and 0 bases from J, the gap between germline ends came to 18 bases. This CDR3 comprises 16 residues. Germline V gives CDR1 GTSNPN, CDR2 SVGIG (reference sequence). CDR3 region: CAWGSRLVVSTDTQYF. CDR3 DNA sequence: TGTGCCTGGGGATCCCGACTAGTCGTTAGCACAGATACGCAGTATTTT.

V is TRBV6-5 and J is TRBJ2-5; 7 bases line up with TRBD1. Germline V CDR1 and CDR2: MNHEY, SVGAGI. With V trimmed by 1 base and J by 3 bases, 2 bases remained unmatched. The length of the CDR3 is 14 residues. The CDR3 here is CASSYWGQKETQYF. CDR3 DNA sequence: TGTGCCAGCAGTTACTGGGGACAGAAAGAGACCCAGTACTTC.

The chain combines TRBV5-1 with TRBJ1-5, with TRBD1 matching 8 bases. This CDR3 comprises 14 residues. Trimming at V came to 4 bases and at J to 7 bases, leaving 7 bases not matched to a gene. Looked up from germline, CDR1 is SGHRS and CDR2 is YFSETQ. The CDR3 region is CASSPGQGEQPQHF. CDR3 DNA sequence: TGCGCCAGCAGCCCTGGACAGGGCGAGCAGCCCCAGCATTTT.

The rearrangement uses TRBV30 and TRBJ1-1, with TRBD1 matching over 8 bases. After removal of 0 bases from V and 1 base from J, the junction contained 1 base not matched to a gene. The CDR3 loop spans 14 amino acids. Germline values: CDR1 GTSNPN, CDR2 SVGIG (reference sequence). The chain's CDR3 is CAWSVTGGNTEAFF. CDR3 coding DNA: TGTGCCTGGAGTGTAACAGGGGGGAACACTGAAGCTTTCTTT.

The DNA of the CDR3 is TGTGCCAGTAGTATGTGGACACGACCTGAAGCTTTCTTT. Translation: CASSMWTRPEAFF. The V call is TRBV19, the J call TRBJ1-1; D is perhaps TRBD1 (5 bases). The V end was cut by 3 bases, the J end by 6 bases, with 11 bases between. CDR1 and CDR2 (germline): LNHDA, SQIVND (reference sequence). This CDR3 has 13 residues.

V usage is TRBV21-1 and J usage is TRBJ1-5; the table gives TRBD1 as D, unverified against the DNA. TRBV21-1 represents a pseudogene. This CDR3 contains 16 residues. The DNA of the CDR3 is TGTGCCATACCAGCTGACAGGGCTAGTGGGAGTCAGCCCCAGCATTTT. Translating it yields CAIPADRASGSQPQHF.

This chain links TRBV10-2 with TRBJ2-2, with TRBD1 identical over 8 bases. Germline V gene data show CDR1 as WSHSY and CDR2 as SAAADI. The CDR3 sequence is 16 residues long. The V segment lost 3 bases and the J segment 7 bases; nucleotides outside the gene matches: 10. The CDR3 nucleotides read TGCGCCAGCAGTGACGGCAGGGGGCGCCTTGGCGGGGAGCTGTTTTTT. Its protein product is CASSDGRGRLGGELFF.

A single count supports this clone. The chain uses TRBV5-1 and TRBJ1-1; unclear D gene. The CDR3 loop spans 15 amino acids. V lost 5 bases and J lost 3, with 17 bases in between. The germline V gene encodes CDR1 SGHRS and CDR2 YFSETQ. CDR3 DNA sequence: TGCGCCAGCAGGGGCTACCGGGATGGGGACACTGAAGCTTTCTTT. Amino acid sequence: CASRGYRDGDTEAFF.

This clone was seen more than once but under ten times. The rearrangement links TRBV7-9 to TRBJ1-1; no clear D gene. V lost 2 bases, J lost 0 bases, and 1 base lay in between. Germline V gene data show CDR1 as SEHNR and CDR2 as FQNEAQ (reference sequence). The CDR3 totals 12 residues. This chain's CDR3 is CASSLLNTEAFF. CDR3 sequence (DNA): TGTGCCAGCAGCTTACTGAACACTGAAGCTTTCTTT.

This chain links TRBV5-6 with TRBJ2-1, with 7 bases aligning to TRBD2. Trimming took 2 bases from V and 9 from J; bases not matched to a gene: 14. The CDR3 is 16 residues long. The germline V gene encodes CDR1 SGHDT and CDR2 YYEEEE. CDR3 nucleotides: TGTGCCAGCAGCTTCGAGGGGCTTGGACTAGGCGTTGAGCAGTTCTTC. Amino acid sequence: CASSFEGLGLGVEQFF.